This T cell receptor (beta chain) was retrieved from a study of neurological immune-mediated disorders. This clonotype appeared many times. After removal of 3 bases from V and 1 base from J, the junction contained 4 bases not matched to a gene. The germline gives CDR1 MNHEY, CDR2 SMNVEV (reference sequence). CDR3 length: 15 amino acids. MiXCR, applied by TCRdb to the 5' RACE reads, yields one record per CDR3 protein. The sample carries about 30,000 distinct CDR3 sequences, 15% recorded once. This chain connects TRBV27 to TRBJ1-1, with TRBD1 matching over 8 bases. This TCR was sampled from a man aged 70 or older in good health. The material sequenced was PBMCs. DNA of the CDR3: TGTGCCAGCAGTTTCTCCGGGACAGGGAACACTGAAGCTTTCTTT. This sequence encodes CASSFSGTGNTEAFF.